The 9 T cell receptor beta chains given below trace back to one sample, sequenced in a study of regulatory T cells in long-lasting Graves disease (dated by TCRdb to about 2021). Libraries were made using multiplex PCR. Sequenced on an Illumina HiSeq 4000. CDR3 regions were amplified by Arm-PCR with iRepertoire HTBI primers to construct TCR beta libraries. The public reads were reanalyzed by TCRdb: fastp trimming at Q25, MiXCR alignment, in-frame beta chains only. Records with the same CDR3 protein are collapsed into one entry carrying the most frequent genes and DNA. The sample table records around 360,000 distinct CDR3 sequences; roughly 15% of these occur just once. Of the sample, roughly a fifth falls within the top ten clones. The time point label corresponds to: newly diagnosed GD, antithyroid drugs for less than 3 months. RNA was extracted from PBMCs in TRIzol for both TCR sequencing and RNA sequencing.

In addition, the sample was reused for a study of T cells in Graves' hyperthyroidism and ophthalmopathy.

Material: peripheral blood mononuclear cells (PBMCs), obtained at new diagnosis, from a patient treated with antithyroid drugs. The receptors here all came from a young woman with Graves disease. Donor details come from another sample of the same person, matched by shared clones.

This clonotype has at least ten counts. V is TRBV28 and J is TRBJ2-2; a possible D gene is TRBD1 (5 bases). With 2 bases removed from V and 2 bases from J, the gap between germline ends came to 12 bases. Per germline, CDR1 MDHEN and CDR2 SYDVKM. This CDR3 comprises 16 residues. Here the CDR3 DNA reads TGTGCCAGCAGTTTAGTAGGACATACTAACACCGGGGAGCTGTTTTTT. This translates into CASSLVGHTNTGELFF. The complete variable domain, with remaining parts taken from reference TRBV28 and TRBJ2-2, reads DVKVTQSSRYLVKRTGEKVFLECVQDMDHENMFWYRQDPGLGLRLIYFSYDVKMKEKGDIPEGYSVSREKKERFSLILESASTNQTSMYLCASSLVGHTNTGELFFGEGSRLTVL.

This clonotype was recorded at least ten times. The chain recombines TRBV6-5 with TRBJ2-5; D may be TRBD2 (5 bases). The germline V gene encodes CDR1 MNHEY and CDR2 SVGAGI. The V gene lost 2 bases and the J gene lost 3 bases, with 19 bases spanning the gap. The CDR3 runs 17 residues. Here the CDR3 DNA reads TGTGCCAGCAGTTACGGCATTCTAGTGCCGGAGGAAGAGACCCAGTACTTC. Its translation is CASSYGILVPEEETQYF.

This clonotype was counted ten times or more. CDR3 amino acids: CASRNPTGRNTEAFF. The CDR3 DNA reads TGTGCCAGCAGGAACCCGACAGGAAGGAACACTGAAGCTTTCTTT. The V call is TRBV2, the J call TRBJ1-1, with D possibly TRBD1 on 6 matching bases. The germline gives CDR1 SNHLY, CDR2 FYNNEI. CDR3 length equals 15 residues. V was trimmed by 6 bases and J by 1 base, leaving 15 bases between them.

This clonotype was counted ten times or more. The chain's CDR3 is CASSLAGHYNEQFF. The CDR3 nucleotides are TGTGCCAGCAGTCTAGCGGGCCACTACAATGAGCAGTTCTTC. The J gene is TRBJ2-1, the V gene TRBV28; the match to TRBD2 covers 8 bases. The V gene's germline CDR1 is MDHEN and CDR2 SYDVKM. The CDR3 runs to 14 residues. The trim removed 5 bases at V and 3 bases at J, leaving 3 bases unmatched.

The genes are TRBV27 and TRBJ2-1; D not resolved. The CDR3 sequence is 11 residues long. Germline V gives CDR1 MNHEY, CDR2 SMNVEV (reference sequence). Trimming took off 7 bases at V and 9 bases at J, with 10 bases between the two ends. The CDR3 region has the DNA TGTGCCAGCAAGTCTGTGGGTGAGCAGTTCTTC. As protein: CASKSVGEQFF.

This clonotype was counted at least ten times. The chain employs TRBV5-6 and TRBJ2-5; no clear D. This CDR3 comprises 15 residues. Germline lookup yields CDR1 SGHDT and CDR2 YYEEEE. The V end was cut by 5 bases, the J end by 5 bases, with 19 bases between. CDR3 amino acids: CASRVIKAPGETQYF. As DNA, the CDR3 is TGTGCCAGCAGGGTAATCAAGGCGCCTGGGGAGACCCAGTACTTC.

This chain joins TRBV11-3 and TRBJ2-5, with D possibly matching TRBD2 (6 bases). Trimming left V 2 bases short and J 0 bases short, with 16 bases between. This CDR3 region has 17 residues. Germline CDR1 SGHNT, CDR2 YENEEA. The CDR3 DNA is TGTGCCAGCAGCTTACTAGGATTAGCGGTGTACCAAGAGACCCAGTACTTC. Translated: CASSLLGLAVYQETQYF.

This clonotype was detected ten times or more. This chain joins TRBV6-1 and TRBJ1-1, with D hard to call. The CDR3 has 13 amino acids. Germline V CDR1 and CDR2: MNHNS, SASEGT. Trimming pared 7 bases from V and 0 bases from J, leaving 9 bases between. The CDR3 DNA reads TGTGCCAGCACCAAACAGTTGAACACTGAAGCTTTCTTT. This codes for CASTKQLNTEAFF.

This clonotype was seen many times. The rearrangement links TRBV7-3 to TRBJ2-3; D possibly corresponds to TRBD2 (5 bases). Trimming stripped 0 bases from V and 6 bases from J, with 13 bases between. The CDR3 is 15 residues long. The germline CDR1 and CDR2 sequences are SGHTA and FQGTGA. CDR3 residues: CASSLTPSLWDTQYF. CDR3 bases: TGTGCCAGCAGCTTAACCCCTAGCCTGTGGGATACGCAGTATTTT.